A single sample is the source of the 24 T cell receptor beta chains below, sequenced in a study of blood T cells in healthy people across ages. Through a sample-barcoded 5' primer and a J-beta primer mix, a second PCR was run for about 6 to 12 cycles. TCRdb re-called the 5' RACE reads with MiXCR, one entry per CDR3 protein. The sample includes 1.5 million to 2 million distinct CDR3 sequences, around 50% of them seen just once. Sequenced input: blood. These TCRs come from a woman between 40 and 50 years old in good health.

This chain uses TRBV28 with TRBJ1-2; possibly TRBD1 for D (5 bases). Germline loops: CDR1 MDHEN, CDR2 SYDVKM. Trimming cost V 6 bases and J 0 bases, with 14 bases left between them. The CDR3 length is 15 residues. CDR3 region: CASSQGASPNYGYTF. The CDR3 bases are TGTGCCAGCAGCCAAGGGGCCTCTCCTAACTATGGCTACACCTTC.

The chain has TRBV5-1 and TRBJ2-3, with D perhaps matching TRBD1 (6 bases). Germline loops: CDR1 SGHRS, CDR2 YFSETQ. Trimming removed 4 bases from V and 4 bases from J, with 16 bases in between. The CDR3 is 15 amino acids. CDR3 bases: TGCGCCAGCAGCGAGGGGGACCGCGCAGCAGATACGCAGTATTTT. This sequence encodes CASSEGDRAADTQYF.

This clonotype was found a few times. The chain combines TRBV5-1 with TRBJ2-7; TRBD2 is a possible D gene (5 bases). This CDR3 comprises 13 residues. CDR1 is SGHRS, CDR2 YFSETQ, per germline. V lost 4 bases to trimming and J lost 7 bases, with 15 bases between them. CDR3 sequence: CASSPSAGGEQYF. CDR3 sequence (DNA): TGCGCCAGCAGCCCCTCGGCGGGTGGGGAGCAGTACTTC.

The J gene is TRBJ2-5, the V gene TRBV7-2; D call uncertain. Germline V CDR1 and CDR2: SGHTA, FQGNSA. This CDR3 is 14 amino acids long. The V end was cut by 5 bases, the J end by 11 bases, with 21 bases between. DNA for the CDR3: TGTGCCAGCAGCCGCCGGGTAGCAGCCTACGTGCAGTACTTC. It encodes CASSRRVAAYVQYF. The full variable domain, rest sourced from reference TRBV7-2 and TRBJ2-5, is GAGVSQSPSNKVTEKGKDVELRCDPISGHTALYWYRQSLGQGLEFLIYFQGNSAPDKSGLPSDRFSAERTGGSVSTLTIQRTQQEDSAVYLCASSRRVAAYVQYFGPGTRLLVL.

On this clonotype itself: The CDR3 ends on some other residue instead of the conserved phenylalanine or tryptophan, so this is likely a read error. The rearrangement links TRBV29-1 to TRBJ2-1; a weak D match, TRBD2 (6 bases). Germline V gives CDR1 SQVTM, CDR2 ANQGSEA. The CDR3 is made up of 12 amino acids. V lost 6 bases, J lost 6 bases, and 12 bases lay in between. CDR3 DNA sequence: TGCAGCGTAGTGGGACTTATCAATGAGCAGTTCTTA. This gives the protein CSVVGLINEQFL.

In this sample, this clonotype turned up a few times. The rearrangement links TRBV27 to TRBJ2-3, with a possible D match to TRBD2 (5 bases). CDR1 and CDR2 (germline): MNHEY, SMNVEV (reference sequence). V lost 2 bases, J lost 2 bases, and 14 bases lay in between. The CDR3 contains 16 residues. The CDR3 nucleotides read TGTGCCAGCAGTTTACCTCCGGGAACCAACACAGATACGCAGTATTTT. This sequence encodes CASSLPPGTNTDTQYF.

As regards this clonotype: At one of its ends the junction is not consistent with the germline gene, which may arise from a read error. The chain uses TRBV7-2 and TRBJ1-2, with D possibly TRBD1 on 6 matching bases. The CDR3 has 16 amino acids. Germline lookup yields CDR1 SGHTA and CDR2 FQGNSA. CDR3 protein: CANSLGSGAGSYGYTF. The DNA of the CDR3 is TGTGCCAACAGCTTAGGGTCAGGGGCAGGGTCCTATGGCTACACCTTC.

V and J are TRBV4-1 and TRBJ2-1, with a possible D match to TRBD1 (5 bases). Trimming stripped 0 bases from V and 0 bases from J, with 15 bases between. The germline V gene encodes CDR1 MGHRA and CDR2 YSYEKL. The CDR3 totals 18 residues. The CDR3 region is CASSQDPEDIGSYNEQFF. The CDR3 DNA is TGCGCCAGCAGCCAAGATCCTGAGGACATCGGCTCCTACAATGAGCAGTTCTTC.

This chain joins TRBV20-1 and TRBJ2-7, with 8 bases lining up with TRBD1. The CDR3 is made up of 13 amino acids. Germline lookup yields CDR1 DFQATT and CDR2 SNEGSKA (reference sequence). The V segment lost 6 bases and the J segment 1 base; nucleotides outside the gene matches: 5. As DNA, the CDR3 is TGCAGTGCCCTAGGACAGGGATCCTACGAGCAGTACTTC. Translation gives CSALGQGSYEQYF.

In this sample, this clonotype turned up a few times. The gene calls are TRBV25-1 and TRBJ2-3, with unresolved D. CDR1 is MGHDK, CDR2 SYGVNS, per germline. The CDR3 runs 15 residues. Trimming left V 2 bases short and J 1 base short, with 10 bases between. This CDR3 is CASSEEPSGTDTQYF. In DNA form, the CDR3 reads TGTGCCAGCAGTGAAGAGCCAAGTGGCACAGATACGCAGTATTTT. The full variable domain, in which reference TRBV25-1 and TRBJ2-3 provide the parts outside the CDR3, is EADIYQTPRYLVIGTGKKITLECSQTMGHDKMYWYQQDPGMELHLIHYSYGVNSTEKGDLSSESTVSRIRTEHFPLTLESARPSHTSQYLCASSEEPSGTDTQYFGPGTRLTVL.

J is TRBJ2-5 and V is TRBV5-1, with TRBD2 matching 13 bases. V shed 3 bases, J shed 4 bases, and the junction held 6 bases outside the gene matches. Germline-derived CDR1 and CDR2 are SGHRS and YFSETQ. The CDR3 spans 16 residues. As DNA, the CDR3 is TGCGCCAGCAGCTCCCTCCGGACTAGCGGGGGAGAGACCCAGTACTTC. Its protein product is CASSSLRTSGGETQYF.

CDR3 protein: CSARSSGEETQYF. The DNA for the CDR3 is TGCAGTGCTAGATCTAGCGGGGAAGAGACCCAGTACTTC. The chain uses TRBV20-1 and TRBJ2-5; 9 bases align to TRBD2. Germline V gene data show CDR1 as DFQATT and CDR2 as SNEGSKA (reference sequence). V gave up 2 bases and J gave up 3 bases; unmatched junction bases: 1. The CDR3 length is 13 residues.

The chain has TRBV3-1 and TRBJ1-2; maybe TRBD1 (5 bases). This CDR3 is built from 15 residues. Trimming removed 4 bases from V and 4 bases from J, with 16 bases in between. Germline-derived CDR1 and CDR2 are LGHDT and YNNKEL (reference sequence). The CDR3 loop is CASSRRDAGGYGYTF. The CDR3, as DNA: TGTGCCAGCAGCCGACGGGACGCAGGAGGCTATGGCTACACCTTC.

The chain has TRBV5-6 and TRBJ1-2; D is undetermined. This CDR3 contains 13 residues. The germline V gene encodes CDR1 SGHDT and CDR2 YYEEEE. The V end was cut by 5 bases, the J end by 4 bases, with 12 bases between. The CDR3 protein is CASRALVGYGYTF. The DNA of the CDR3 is TGTGCCAGCAGGGCGTTGGTCGGCTATGGCTACACCTTC.

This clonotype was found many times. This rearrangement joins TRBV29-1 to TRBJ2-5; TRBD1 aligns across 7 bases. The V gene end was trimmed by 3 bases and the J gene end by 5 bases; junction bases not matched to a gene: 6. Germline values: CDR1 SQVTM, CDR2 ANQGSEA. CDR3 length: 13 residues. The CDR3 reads CSVETGLRETQYF. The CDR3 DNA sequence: TGCAGCGTTGAGACAGGGTTGCGGGAGACCCAGTACTTC.

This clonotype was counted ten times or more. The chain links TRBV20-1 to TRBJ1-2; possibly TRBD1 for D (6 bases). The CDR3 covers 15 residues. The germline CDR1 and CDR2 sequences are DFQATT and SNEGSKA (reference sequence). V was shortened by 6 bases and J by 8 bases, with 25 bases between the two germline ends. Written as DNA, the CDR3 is TGCAGTGCCAGAACAACACACGGGGGGCAGGGGGGCTACACCTTC. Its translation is CSARTTHGGQGGYTF.

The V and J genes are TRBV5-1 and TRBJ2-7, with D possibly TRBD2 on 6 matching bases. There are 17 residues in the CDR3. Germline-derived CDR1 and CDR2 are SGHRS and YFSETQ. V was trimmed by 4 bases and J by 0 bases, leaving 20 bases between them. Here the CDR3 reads CASSGLKGTESSYEQYF. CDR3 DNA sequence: TGCGCCAGCAGCGGACTAAAAGGGACGGAAAGCTCCTACGAGCAGTACTTC.

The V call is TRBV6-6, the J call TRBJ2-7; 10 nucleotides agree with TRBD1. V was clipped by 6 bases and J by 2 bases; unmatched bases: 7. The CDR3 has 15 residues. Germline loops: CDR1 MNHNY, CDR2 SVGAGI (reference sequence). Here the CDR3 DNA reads TGTGCCAGCAGGACCTCCGGGACAGGGGCCTACGAGCAGTACTTC. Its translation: CASRTSGTGAYEQYF.

The CDR3 region has the DNA TGTGCCAGCAGCCGGCGCGGCACACAGGGGAACACTGAAGCTTTCTTT. Encoded protein: CASSRRGTQGNTEAFF. The V call is TRBV7-2, the J call TRBJ1-1, with D perhaps matching TRBD1 (6 bases). This CDR3 comprises 16 residues. CDR1 is SGHTA, CDR2 FQGNSA, per germline. The ends were cut back, 5 bases at V and 1 base at J, with 17 bases in the middle.

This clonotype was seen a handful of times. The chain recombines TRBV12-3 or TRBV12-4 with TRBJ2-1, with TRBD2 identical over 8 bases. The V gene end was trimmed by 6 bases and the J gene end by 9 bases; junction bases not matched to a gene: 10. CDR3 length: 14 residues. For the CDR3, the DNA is TGTGCCAGCAGCCCCGCGGGGGGCCCTGGTGAGCAGTTCTTC. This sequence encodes CASSPAGGPGEQFF.

The CDR3 is CASSGLAGKSEFF. The CDR3 nucleotides are TGTGCCAGCAGTGGACTAGCGGGGAAATCTGAGTTCTTC. The genes are TRBV6-1 and TRBJ2-1; 11 bases match TRBD2. Germline CDR1 reads MNHNS; CDR2 reads SASEGT. The trim removed 4 bases at V and 14 bases at J, leaving 7 bases unmatched. The CDR3 spans 13 residues.

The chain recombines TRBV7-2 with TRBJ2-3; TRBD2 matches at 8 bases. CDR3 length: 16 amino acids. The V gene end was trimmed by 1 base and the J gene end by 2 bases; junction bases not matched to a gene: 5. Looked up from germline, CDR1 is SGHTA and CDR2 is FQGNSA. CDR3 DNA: TGTGCCAGCAGCTTAGTCGGGGGGGGGAACACAGATACGCAGTATTTT. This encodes CASSLVGGGNTDTQYF.

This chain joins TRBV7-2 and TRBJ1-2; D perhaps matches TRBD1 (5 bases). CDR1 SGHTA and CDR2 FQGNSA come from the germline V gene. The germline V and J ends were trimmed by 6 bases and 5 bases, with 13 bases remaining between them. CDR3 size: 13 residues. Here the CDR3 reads CASRPGPRYGYTF. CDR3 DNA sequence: TGTGCCAGCAGACCGGGACCGAGATATGGCTACACCTTC.

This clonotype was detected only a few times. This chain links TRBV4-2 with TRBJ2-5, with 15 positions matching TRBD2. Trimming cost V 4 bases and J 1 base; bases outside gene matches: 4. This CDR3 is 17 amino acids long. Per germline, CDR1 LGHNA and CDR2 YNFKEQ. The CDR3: CASSPGTSGGSQETQYF. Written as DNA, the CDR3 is TGTGCCAGCAGCCCCGGGACTAGCGGGGGGTCCCAAGAGACCCAGTACTTC.